This T cell receptor (beta chain) was captured by sequencing in a study of T cell clones after liver transplantation. Study details: Immunosuppression withdrawal was tried within 2 years after liver transplantation in this trial. Timepoints were pre-transplant, pre-withdrawal, and after withdrawal was completed or failed. Standard immunosuppression, with no induction, continued until 12-24 months after transplant.

Sequencing used immunoSEQ multiplex PCR; TCRdb keeps in-frame clones, though not all of them. The sample gives tens of thousands of clones, 65% to 75% of which show up once; approximately 15% is in the top ten. This clone was counted at least ten times. Antigen: not known. Study results and caveats: Graft donor-reactive T cells possibly entered the graft instead of undergoing deletion.

There are 13 residues in the CDR3. After removal of 2 bases from V and 7 bases from J, the junction contained 1 base not matched to a gene. Germline-derived CDR1 and CDR2 are SGDLS and YYNGEE. This receptor was taken from a human donor who received a liver transplant. Material: CD4+ T cells from blood, obtained before liver transplant. This chain joins TRBV9 and TRBJ2-5, with 11 bases that match TRBD1. DNA of the CDR3: TGTGCCAGCAGCGTGGGGACAGGGGGGACCCAGTACTTC. Its translation: CASSVGTGGTQYF.